The rows below give T cell receptor beta chains drawn from one sample of a study of blood T cell repertoires in COVID-19. Using immunoSEQ multiplex PCR, the repertoire was profiled, and TCRdb retains in-frame clones only, with some absent. Counted here are 250,000 to 350,000 clones, around 88% occurring once; the ten biggest clones make up roughly 13%. Material for sequencing was peripheral blood. These receptors originate from a woman aged 70-85 years with COVID-19, enrolled during active disease. Each CDR3 is given with its conserved first and last residue. A D gene is named only where the DNA matches it firmly. A row's size may be missing; if present it is once, few, many or a size class.

once	TRBV15	TRBJ1-2	-	CATSRQGDGYTF	TGTGCCACCAGCCGTCAGGGTGATGGCTACACCTTC
-	TRBV11-2	TRBJ2-4	-	CASSPTRVINIQYF	TGTGCCAGCAGCCCAACGCGGGTTATAAACATTCAGTACTTC
-	TRBV10-1	TRBJ2-1	-	CASSERGGGSYNEQFF	TGCGCCAGCAGTGAAAGGGGGGGCGGATCCTACAATGAGCAGTTCTTC
-	TRBV9	TRBJ2-5	-	CASSSPPSDRRGETQYF	TGTGCCAGCAGCTCACCCCCTTCCGACAGGAGAGGAGAGACCCAGTACTTC
-	TRBV9	TRBJ2-3	-	CASSVGTVLTDTQYF	TGTGCCAGCAGCGTAGGGACAGTCTTAACAGATACGCAGTATTTT
-	TRBV6-1	TRBJ1-1	-	CASSPQNTEAFF	TGTGCCAGCAGCCCCCAGAACACTGAAGCTTTCTTT
once	TRBV10-3	TRBJ1-2	-	CAISEFQQELPYGYTF	TGTGCCATCAGTGAGTTCCAACAGGAACTACCCTATGGCTACACCTTC
-	TRBV9	TRBJ1-4	-	CASSVGQNPEKLFF	TGTGCCAGCAGCGTAGGACAGAACCCCGAAAAACTGTTTTTT
once	TRBV28	TRBJ2-1	TRBD1	CANRDSLSNEQFF	TGTGCCAACCGGGACAGCTTAAGCAATGAGCAGTTCTTC
few	TRBV5-1	TRBJ2-2	-	CASSLTFIANTGELFF	TGCGCCAGCAGCTTGACTTTTATCGCGAACACCGGGGAGCTGTTTTTT
once	TRBV7-9	TRBJ2-7	-	CASSLFRNSRSYEQYF	TGTGCCAGCAGCTTATTTCGTAACTCCCGCTCCTACGAGCAGTACTTC